Shown below are 25 T cell receptor beta chains from a single sample sequenced in a study of cytomegalovirus exposure and HLA in healthy donors. With 60 Vbeta and 13 Jbeta primers, the PCR was carried out. TCRdb keeps only in-frame clones here, not all; method: immunoSEQ multiplex PCR. The sample has 160,000 or so clones; 79% are singletons. Sequenced input: PBMCs. These receptors were collected from a man between 40 and 49 years old in good health and CMV-seronegative.

CDR3 in amino acids: CASSQGRGVYTGELFF. The CDR3 DNA is TGCGCCAGCAGCCAAGGTCGGGGAGTCTACACCGGGGAGCTGTTTTTT. The gene calls are TRBV4-1 and TRBJ1-3; D is possibly TRBD2 (5 bases). The end of the DNA fits TRBJ2-2 better, so the J call may be wrong. Germline loops: CDR1 MGHRA, CDR2 YSYEKL. This CDR3 is built from 16 residues.

This clone was seen only a few times. The J gene is TRBJ2-4, the V gene TRBV29-1; D not resolved. Trimming shortened V by 7 bases and J by 5 bases, and 12 bases separated the two germline ends. The CDR3 is 12 amino acids. Germline V CDR1 and CDR2: SQVTM, ANQGSEA. CDR3 region: CSANGEENIQYF. CDR3 nucleotides: TGCAGCGCGAACGGAGAGGAAAACATTCAGTACTTC.

The V and J genes are TRBV27 and TRBJ1-1; TRBD1 is a possible D gene (5 bases). The V end lost 2 bases, the J end lost 2 bases, and 12 bases lay between the germline ends. The germline V gene has CDR1 MNHEY and CDR2 SMNVEV (reference sequence). The CDR3 covers 15 residues. CDR3 protein: CASSLGSRANTEAFF. The CDR3 DNA sequence: TGTGCCAGCAGTTTAGGTAGCAGGGCCAACACTGAAGCTTTCTTT.

This rearrangement joins TRBV28 to TRBJ2-5, with 8 bases matching TRBD1. CDR3 length equals 13 residues. Germline V gives CDR1 MDHEN, CDR2 SYDVKM. V lost 6 bases and J lost 5; bases outside the gene matches: 5. CDR3 bases: TGTGCCAGCAGATCAGGGGGCCGGGAGACCCAGTACTTC. Protein product: CASRSGGRETQYF.

The J gene is TRBJ2-3, the V gene TRBV29-1; no reliable D call. Germline loops: CDR1 SQVTM, CDR2 ANQGSEA. The CDR3 loop spans 12 amino acids. V was cut by 5 bases and J by 2 bases, with 8 bases left in between. The CDR3 sequence: CSVRVSTDTQYF. The CDR3 nucleotides are TGCAGCGTTAGAGTTTCCACAGATACGCAGTATTTT.

J is TRBJ2-5 and V is TRBV5-1; D gene ambiguous. The J call may be in error: the DNA end matches TRBJ2-7 better. This CDR3 spans 13 amino acids. Germline assignment: CDR1 SGHRS and CDR2 YFSETQ. CDR3 in DNA: TGCGCCAGCAGCGCACGAGGATCCTACGAGCAGTACTTC. Protein sequence: CASSARGSYEQYF.

V and J are TRBV7-8 and TRBJ2-7; 7 bases line up with TRBD2. Germline V gene lookup returns CDR1 SGHVS and CDR2 FQNEAQ. With V trimmed by 9 bases and J by 4 bases, 15 bases remained unmatched. The CDR3 runs 15 residues. The CDR3 loop is CASSGEGGQFYEQYF. The CDR3 bases are TGTGCCAGTAGTGGGGAGGGTGGGCAGTTTTACGAGCAGTACTTC.

The chain is built from TRBV4-1 and TRBJ2-2; 9 nucleotides align to TRBD2. CDR1 MGHRA and CDR2 YSYEKL come from the germline V gene. Trimming removed 1 base from V and 6 bases from J; junction bases left unmatched: 6. This CDR3 has 16 amino acids. As DNA, the CDR3 is TGCGCCAGCAGCCAAGTCTTGATAGCGGGAGCCGGGGAGCTGTTTTTT. Translated: CASSQVLIAGAGELFF.

The chain has TRBV11-2 and TRBJ2-5, with D possibly being TRBD2 (6 bases). V lost 5 bases and J lost 1, with 14 bases in between. The CDR3 is made up of 15 amino acids. Germline lookup yields CDR1 SGHAT and CDR2 FQNNGV. The CDR3 region is CASSGGISFQETQYF. CDR3 sequence (DNA): TGTGCCAGCAGCGGAGGGATCAGCTTCCAAGAGACCCAGTACTTC.

This rearrangement joins TRBV29-1 to TRBJ1-5; 7 bases match TRBD1. The CDR3 contains 12 residues. Losses at the gene ends were 5 bases for V and 7 bases for J; bases not matched to a gene: 5. The V gene's germline CDR1 is SQVTM and CDR2 ANQGSEA. The CDR3 loop is CSVRDSGQPQHF. The CDR3 DNA reads TGCAGCGTTCGGGACAGCGGCCAGCCCCAGCATTTT.

This chain connects TRBV30 to TRBJ2-7, with 7 positions matching TRBD2. The germline CDR1 and CDR2 sequences are GTSNPN and SVGIG (reference sequence). The CDR3 runs to 13 residues. The J segment lost 4 bases and the V segment lost 5 bases, leaving 8 bases of the junction unmatched. This CDR3 is CAWGISGLYEQYF. The CDR3 DNA is TGTGCCTGGGGAATTAGCGGGCTTTACGAGCAGTACTTC.

The chain combines TRBV5-1 with TRBJ1-6; 7 bases align to TRBD1. The J segment lost 9 bases and the V segment lost 1 base, leaving 10 bases of the junction unmatched. This CDR3 is 16 amino acids long. The V gene's germline CDR1 is SGHRS and CDR2 YFSETQ. CDR3 sequence: CASSLTQTGTVSPLHF. DNA for the CDR3: TGCGCCAGCAGCTTGACCCAGACAGGGACCGTTTCACCCCTCCACTTT.

This clone was seen only once. The rearrangement links TRBV30 to TRBJ2-4; TRBD2 is a possible D gene (5 bases). Germline CDR1 is GTSNPN and CDR2 is SVGIG (reference sequence). V lost 1 base and J 11 bases, leaving 9 bases between the germline ends. CDR3 size: 11 residues. The CDR3 here is CAWSGARVQYF. CDR3 sequence (DNA): TGTGCCTGGAGTGGGGCGAGGGTTCAGTACTTC.

This chain connects TRBV11-1 to TRBJ2-3, with 7 bases that match TRBD2. The CDR3 has 18 residues. Germline CDR1 reads SGHAT; CDR2 reads FQDESV (reference sequence). V lost 0 bases and J lost 2; bases outside the gene matches: 11. Here the CDR3 reads CASSLALYSGVDTDTQYF. The CDR3 nucleotides are TGTGCCAGCAGCTTAGCACTCTACAGCGGGGTCGACACAGATACGCAGTATTTT.

The rearrangement links TRBV28 to TRBJ2-5; 7 bases agree with TRBD1. The CDR3 has 15 residues. Trimming took 10 bases from V and 5 from J; bases not matched to a gene: 16. Germline V gene sequence: CDR1 MDHEN, CDR2 SYDVKM. The CDR3 sequence: CATIKGAEVGETQYF. CDR3 nucleotide sequence: TGTGCCACCATAAAGGGGGCAGAGGTAGGGGAGACCCAGTACTTC.

The chain uses TRBV29-1 and TRBJ1-4; unclear D gene. The germline V gene encodes CDR1 SQVTM and CDR2 ANQGSEA. V was cut by 6 bases and J by 0 bases, with 14 bases left in between. This CDR3 contains 15 residues. The CDR3 loop reads CSVKKSGTTNEKLFF. DNA of the CDR3: TGCAGCGTCAAAAAATCGGGGACAACTAATGAAAAACTGTTTTTT.

This clone was found once. The chain uses TRBV7-2 and TRBJ1-5; 9 nucleotides agree with TRBD1. With V trimmed by 3 bases and J by 6 bases, 6 bases remained unmatched. The CDR3 contains 15 residues. Germline values: CDR1 SGHTA, CDR2 FQGNSA. The DNA for the CDR3 is TGTGCCAGCAGCTTTCAAGACAGGGGGGGTCAGCCCCAGCATTTT. Its translation: CASSFQDRGGQPQHF.

This sequence joins TRBV6-4 and TRBJ2-4; TRBD2 matches 12 bases. Germline-derived CDR1 and CDR2 are MRHNA and SNTAGT. This CDR3 contains 14 residues. V was pared by 5 bases and J by 12 bases, with 8 bases of the junction left unmatched. CDR3 DNA sequence: TGTGCCAGCAGTCAACTAGCGGGAGGATACAGTCAGTACTTC. It translates to CASSQLAGGYSQYF.

The V call is TRBV29-1, the J call TRBJ1-2; 8 positions agree with TRBD1. Germline CDR1 and CDR2: SQVTM and ANQGSEA. The CDR3 runs 12 residues. V lost 6 bases, J lost 7 bases, and 7 bases stayed unmatched. Written as DNA, the CDR3 is TGCAGCGTCGCCACAGGGGGAATTGGCTACACCTTC. This sequence encodes CSVATGGIGYTF.

The rearrangement uses TRBV30 and TRBJ1-3; unclear D gene. Germline V CDR1 and CDR2: GTSNPN, SVGIG (reference sequence). V lost 0 bases, J lost 4 bases, and 7 bases lay in between. The CDR3 runs to 13 residues. The CDR3 reads CAWSVQMGNTIYF. For the CDR3, the DNA is TGTGCCTGGAGTGTACAGATGGGAAACACCATATATTTT.

This chain links TRBV7-6 with TRBJ2-1; 7 positions agree with TRBD2. The germline V gene has CDR1 SGHVS and CDR2 FNYEAQ. The CDR3 length is 17 residues. Unmatched junction bases numbered 16, after V lost 2 bases and J lost 9 bases. This chain's CDR3 is CASSLWASRGDLGEQFF. The CDR3 nucleotides read TGTGCCAGCAGCTTATGGGCGAGCCGGGGGGATCTCGGTGAGCAGTTCTTC.

The V call is TRBV7-2, the J call TRBJ1-5, with no clear D. The CDR3 is made up of 15 amino acids. Germline CDR1 reads SGHTA; CDR2 reads FQGNSA. Deletions cut 5 bases from V and 5 bases from J, with 16 bases between. CDR3 region: CASSEGLIEHQPQHF. For the CDR3, the DNA is TGTGCCAGCAGCGAAGGACTGATTGAACATCAGCCCCAGCATTTT.

This sequence joins TRBV28 and TRBJ2-1; D is possibly TRBD1 (5 bases). V shed 1 base and J shed 8 bases, with 15 bases lying between them. CDR1 and CDR2 from the germline V gene are MDHEN and SYDVKM. This CDR3 spans 15 amino acids. CDR3: CASSLLSQGGHEQFF. CDR3 bases: TGTGCCAGCAGTTTATTGTCGCAGGGTGGCCATGAGCAGTTCTTC.

CDR3 sequence reads: CARAGTTDSTNEKLFF. CDR3 DNA: TGTGCCAGGGCCGGGACAACTGACTCAACTAATGAAAAACTGTTTTTT. The chain uses TRBV27 and TRBJ1-4, with D tentatively TRBD1 (6 bases). The V gene lost 9 bases and the J gene lost 0 bases, with 17 bases spanning the gap. This CDR3 is built from 16 residues. Germline V lookup: CDR1 MNHEY, CDR2 SMNVEV (reference sequence).

This clone was seen a few times. The J gene is TRBJ1-5, the V gene TRBV6-6; D call uncertain. CDR3 length: 13 residues. V was shortened by 8 bases and J by 2 bases, with 10 bases between the two germline ends. The germline V gene encodes CDR1 MNHNY and CDR2 SVGAGI (reference sequence). The CDR3 loop reads CASDGRGNQPQHF. Here the CDR3 DNA reads TGTGCCAGCGACGGGCGGGGCAATCAGCCCCAGCATTTT.